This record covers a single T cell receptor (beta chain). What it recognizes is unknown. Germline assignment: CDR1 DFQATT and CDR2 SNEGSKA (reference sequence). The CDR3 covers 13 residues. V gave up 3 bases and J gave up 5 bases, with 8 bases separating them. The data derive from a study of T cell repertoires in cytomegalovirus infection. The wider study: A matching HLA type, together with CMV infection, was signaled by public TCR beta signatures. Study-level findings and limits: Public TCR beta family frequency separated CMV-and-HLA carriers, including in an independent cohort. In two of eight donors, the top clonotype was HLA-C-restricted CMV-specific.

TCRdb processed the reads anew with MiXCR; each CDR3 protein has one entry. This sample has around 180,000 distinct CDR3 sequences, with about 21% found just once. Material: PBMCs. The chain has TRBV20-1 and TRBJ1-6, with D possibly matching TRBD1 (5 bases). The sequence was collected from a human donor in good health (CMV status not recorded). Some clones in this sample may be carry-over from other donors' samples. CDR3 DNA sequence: TGCAGTGCTAGGGACACGAATAATTCACCCCTCCACTTT. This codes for CSARDTNNSPLHF.